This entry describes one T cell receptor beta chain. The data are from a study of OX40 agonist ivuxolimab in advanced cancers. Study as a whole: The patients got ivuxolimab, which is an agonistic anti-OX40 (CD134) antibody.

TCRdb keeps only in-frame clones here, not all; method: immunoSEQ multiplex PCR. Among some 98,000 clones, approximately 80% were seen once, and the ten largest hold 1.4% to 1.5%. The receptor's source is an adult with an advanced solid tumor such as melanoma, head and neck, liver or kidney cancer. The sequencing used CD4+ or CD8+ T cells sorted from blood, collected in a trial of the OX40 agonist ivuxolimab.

As DNA, the CDR3 is TGTGCCAGCAGCAAATCGACGCGGTCGGCAGATACGCAGTATTTT. This gives the protein CASSKSTRSADTQYF. The chain links TRBV4-2 to TRBJ2-3; D call uncertain. Trimming removed 5 bases at V and 4 bases at J, with 16 bases between. Germline CDR1 is LGHNA and CDR2 is YNFKEQ. The CDR3 spans 15 residues.